This T cell receptor beta chain derives from a study of cytomegalovirus exposure and HLA in healthy donors. Findings and caveats of the study: About 90% or about 30% of the time was how often most TCR beta V segments were productive, according to an earlier analysis.

V lost 6 bases and J lost 0; bases outside the gene matches: 6. CDR1 SNHLY and CDR2 FYNNEI come from the germline V gene. The CDR3 length is 15 residues. The PCR employed 60 Vbeta primers together with 13 Jbeta primers. Libraries were prepared by immunoSEQ multiplex PCR; TCRdb keeps only in-frame clonotypes and omits some of them. The data contain some 120,000 clones, around 72% of them seen just once; the ten biggest clones take up around 4%. With regard to this clone: The antigen is not known.

The receptor comes from a man between 25 and 39 years old in good health and CMV-seronegative. J is TRBJ2-5 and V is TRBV2, with 8 positions matching TRBD2. Sequencing was performed on PBMCs. Written as DNA, the CDR3 is TGTGCCAGCAGAGGGCGGGGGGAGTACCAAGAGACCCAGTACTTC. Translated, it gives CASRGRGEYQETQYF.